This TCR beta chain was sequenced in a study of blood T cell repertoires in COVID-19. Study context: Sources were T cells, B-cell-depleted T cells, or PBMCs; the material itself was cDNA or gDNA.

Only in-frame clones appear in the TCRdb table, and some are missing; sequencing was by immunoSEQ multiplex PCR. The data hold about 250,000 clones, with about 93% observed a single time. Trimming shortened V by 4 bases and J by 3 bases, and 10 bases separated the two germline ends. The length of the CDR3 is 13 residues. Germline CDR1 is SGHRS and CDR2 is YFSETQ. Categorization into cohorts depended on clinical history that participants reported. The study counted Cohort 3 donors as recovered given two negative PCRs, clearance, or symptom resolution. The chain links TRBV5-1 to TRBJ1-2; TRBD1 might be the D (5 bases). Sequencing was carried out using PBMCs or T cells enriched from blood (not recorded which). This TCR derives from a young woman who had recovered from COVID-19. DNA for the CDR3: TGCGCCAGCAGCCACGACAGCGACTATGGCTACACCTTC. Residues: CASSHDSDYGYTF.